The rows below give T cell receptor beta chains drawn from one sample of a study of beta chain features in type 1 diabetes. Measured with immunoSEQ multiplex PCR; TCRdb has only the in-frame clones, and not every one. The repertoire consists of around 130,000 clones, with approximately 10% occurring once and the leading ten covering 0.75%. Source material: central memory CD4+ T cells from blood. These receptors came from a man under 40 with type 1 diabetes. CDR3s include the opening cysteine and the closing phenylalanine or tryptophan. A D gene is named only where the DNA matches it firmly. Clone sizes are given selectively: once, few, many, or a class where the clone is expanded.

v_gene	abundance	j_gene	d_gene	CDR3nt	CDR3aa
TRBV7-3	.	TRBJ2-3	.	TGTGCCAGCGCGCCGGGGTCGACTAGCACAGATACGCAGTATTTT	CASAPGSTSTDTQYF
TRBV4-3	.	TRBJ2-4	.	TGCGCCAGCAGCAACCTACGACAGAGCCTAAGGAACATTCAGTACTTC	CASSNLRQSLRNIQYF
TRBV19	few	TRBJ1-4	TRBD1	TGTGCCAGTGGACAGGGGGCTGAAAAACTGTTTTTT	CASGQGAEKLFF
TRBV25-1	.	TRBJ1-1	.	TGTGCCAGCAGTGGACGGGTACTAAACACTGAAGCTTTCTTT	CASSGRVLNTEAFF
TRBV30	few	TRBJ1-6	.	TGTGCCTGGAGCGAGGGGGATAGTAATTCACCCCTCCACTTT	CAWSEGDSNSPLHF
TRBV18	.	TRBJ2-7	TRBD2	TGTGCCAGCTCACCAGTCCCTAGCGGGGAACGGGAGCAGTACTTC	CASSPVPSGEREQYF
TRBV2	.	TRBJ2-6	.	TGTGCCAGCAAGAGCTCTGGGGCCAACGTCCTGACTTTC	CASKSSGANVLTF
TRBV7-9	.	TRBJ2-3	.	TGTGCCAGCAGCCCTGCGACAGGCCGAAAGAACACAGATACGCAGTATTTT	CASSPATGRKNTDTQYF
TRBV4-2	.	TRBJ2-4	TRBD2	TGTGCCAGCAGCCAAGATCTGTCTAGCGGGGGATTAGTCTTGTACTTC	CASSQDLSSGGLVLYF
TRBV6-5	few	TRBJ1-1	.	TGTGCCAGCAGTTACTTCGGAGAGAACACTGAAGCTTTCTTT	CASSYFGENTEAFF
TRBV9	.	TRBJ1-1	.	TGTGCCAGCAGCCTACGGACAGCGAACACTGAAGCTTTCTTT	CASSLRTANTEAFF
TRBV7-9	.	TRBJ1-5	.	TGTGCCAGCAGCTTAGTCGAGGATCAGCCCCAGCATTTT	CASSLVEDQPQHF
TRBV7-9	many	TRBJ1-2	TRBD1	TGTGCCAGTCAGGGGGTGAACTATGGCTACACCTTC	CASQGVNYGYTF
TRBV6-4	few	TRBJ2-6	.	TGTGCCAGCAAGGTGGGCTTGCGCTCTGGGGCCAACGTCCTGACTTTC	CASKVGLRSGANVLTF
TRBV5-4	.	TRBJ1-1	.	TGTGCCAGCAGCAGCACAGGTGCAGAAGCTTTCTTT	CASSSTGAEAFF
TRBV4-1	.	TRBJ2-2	.	TGCGCCAGCAGCCCAACGAATAGCGGGGAGCTGTTTTTT	CASSPTNSGELFF
TRBV4-3	few	TRBJ2-2	TRBD2	TGCGCCAGCAGCCAAGCCTTGGCGGGGGTGGGCGAGGAGCTGTTTTTT	CASSQALAGVGEELFF
TRBV5-1	few	TRBJ2-2	TRBD1	TGCGCCAGCGAGCCCGGGACAGGGCCCACCGGGGAGCTGTTTTTT	CASEPGTGPTGELFF
TRBV19	few	TRBJ2-1	TRBD1	TGTGCCAGTAGTTTGAAGGGTGGGACAGGGGGGTGGAATGAGCAGTTCTTC	CASSLKGGTGGWNEQFF
TRBV5-1	few	TRBJ2-1	.	TGCGCCAGCAGCCGGAACAGGGAAGGCAATGAGCAGTTCTTC	CASSRNREGNEQFF
TRBV5-1	.	TRBJ1-2	TRBD1	TGCGCCAGCAGCTTGGGACAGGGAAACTATGGCTACACCTTC	CASSLGQGNYGYTF
TRBV27	few	TRBJ2-3	.	TGTGCCAGCAGTTCAGGGTGGGGCACAGATACGCAGTATTTT	CASSSGWGTDTQYF
TRBV11-2	few	TRBJ2-5	.	TGTGCCAGCAGCCCTCGGGGGAACCAAGAGACCCAGTACTTC	CASSPRGNQETQYF
TRBV7-9	.	TRBJ1-1	.	TGTGCCAGCAGCTTAGGTGCGGGGCCGGGCACTGAAGCTTTCTTT	CASSLGAGPGTEAFF
TRBV9	few	TRBJ1-4	.	TGTGCCAGCAGCGTAGGAACAGGGCTAACTAATGAAAAACTGTTTTTT	CASSVGTGLTNEKLFF